The sequence of this T cell receptor (beta chain) was determined in a study of blood T cell repertoires in COVID-19. About the study: Samples of COVID-19 (acute and convalescent) were obtained from the United States, Italy and Spain.

Participants came from roughly 24 US areas, aged about 18 to 89 years. Participants were placed into cohorts based on the clinical history they reported. Germline V lookup: CDR1 LGHDT, CDR2 YNNKEL (reference sequence). The CDR3 runs 15 residues. Trimming cost V 3 bases and J 0 bases, with 11 bases left between them. Original methodology: Quantification of nucleated cells was approximated via reference gene primer amplification. Method: immunoSEQ multiplex PCR; TCRdb's copy keeps in-frame clones and lacks some. That table supplies the V and J calls and clone size; D and trimming were determined from the DNA. In the table there are about 180,000 clones, more than 75% of which are singletons.

This chain joins TRBV3-1 (or the pseudogene TRBV3-2) and TRBJ1-1; D is unresolved. The TCR was taken from a woman aged 30 to 39 who had recovered from COVID-19. The sample taken for sequencing was PBMCs or T cells enriched from blood (not recorded which). The DNA of the CDR3 is TGTGCCAGCAGCCAGTTTGAGGGTTTGAACACTGAAGCTTTCTTT. This encodes CASSQFEGLNTEAFF.